This T cell receptor beta chain was observed in a study of CD8+CD57+ T cells in acquired aplastic anemia. Study-level background: DNA per sorted CD4+ or CD8+ sample ranged about 0.19 to 30 ug, averaging about 2.9 ug. Reads per healthy sample averaged approximately 10 million (CD4+) and 11.0 million (CD8+).

Using genomic DNA as the template, TCR beta VDJ and CDR3 profiling was carried out. MiXCR was run by TCRdb on the reads, yielding one entry per CDR3 protein. The sample includes approximately 45,000 distinct CDR3 sequences, approximately 78% of them seen just once. As for this clonotype: Its antigen remains unidentified.

Findings and caveats of the study: Researchers reported that CD8+ Simpson's diversity was not significantly different in patients versus controls. Between patients and controls, 25 to 30 CD8+ CDR3 sequences were found in common.

Sequenced: sorted CD4+, CD8+, or CD8+CD57+ T cells (not recorded which) from PBMCs. The TCR comes from a human donor in good health, serving as a control.

CDR3 loop: CASTYVDNEQFF. In DNA form, the CDR3 reads TGTGCCAGCACCTACGTGGACAATGAGCAGTTCTTC. The rearrangement joins TRBV2 to TRBJ2-1; D gene ambiguous. Per the germline V gene, CDR1 is SNHLY and CDR2 is FYNNEI. Trimming removed 7 bases from V and 5 bases from J, with 9 bases in between. The CDR3 is made up of 12 amino acids. Filled out from reference TRBV2 and TRBJ2-1, the complete variable domain reads EPEVTQTPSHQVTQMGQEVILRCVPISNHLYFYWYRQILGQKVEFLVSFYNNEISEKSEIFDDQFSVERPDGSNFTLKIRSTKLEDSAMYFCASTYVDNEQFFGPGTRLTVL.